The rows below give T cell receptor beta chains drawn from one sample of a study of CD8 T cells in ankylosing spondylitis. TCRdb itself ran the 5' RACE reads through MiXCR, one entry per CDR3 protein. The sample yields a few hundred thousand distinct CDR3 sequences, 18% seen once. Material: blood, either unsorted or a sorted T cell fraction (not recorded which). These receptors were taken from a male donor with ankylosing spondylitis or in good health (not recorded which). The CDR3 runs from the conserved cysteine through the conserved F or W. D genes are given only for firm matches. Clone size is stated in some rows and not others, as once, few, many or a class when expanded.

CASSQDRTGNSGANVLTF TGCGCCAGCAGCCAAGACCGGACAGGGAACTCTGGGGCCAACGTCCTGACTTTC few TRBJ2-6 TRBD1 TRBV4-3
CSVVWDGSYEQYF TGCAGCGTTGTATGGGACGGCTCCTACGAGCAGTACTTC many TRBJ2-7 . TRBV29-1
CASSQETGLDTTNEQFF TGTGCCAGCAGCCAAGAGACGGGACTGGACACTACCAATGAGCAGTTCTTC . TRBJ2-1 . TRBV4-2
CSVEGQGRDEQYF TGCAGCGTTGAGGGACAGGGAAGGGACGAGCAGTACTTC . TRBJ2-7 TRBD1 TRBV29-1
CASSAPWTSGNFSETQYF TGTGCCAGCAGTGCCCCCTGGACTAGCGGGAATTTCTCAGAGACCCAGTACTTC . TRBJ2-5 TRBD2 TRBV6-1
CSARGDLADFNEQFF TGCAGTGCTAGAGGGGACCTAGCGGACTTCAATGAGCAGTTCTTC . TRBJ2-1 TRBD2 TRBV20-1
CASSSSGWADTQYF TGCGCCAGCAGCTCTAGCGGGTGGGCAGATACGCAGTATTTT once TRBJ2-3 TRBD2 TRBV5-1
CASSQFRHNEQFF TGTGCCAGCAGCCAATTTCGTCACAATGAGCAGTTCTTC many TRBJ2-1 . TRBV16
CASSHGTGSDSPLHF TGCGCCAGCAGCCACGGGACAGGAAGTGATTCACCCCTCCACTTT . TRBJ1-6 TRBD1 TRBV4-3
CAMGPGTGYNEQFF TGTGCCATGGGCCCCGGGACGGGCTACAATGAGCAGTTCTTC . TRBJ2-1 . TRBV25-1
CASSLYGGDTQYF TGCGCCAGCAGCTTGTACGGTGGAGATACGCAGTATTTT few TRBJ2-3 . TRBV5-1
CASSSTLIGSSYEQYF TGTGCCAGCAGTTCCACACTAATCGGCAGTTCCTACGAGCAGTACTTC . TRBJ2-7 . TRBV12-3/TRBV12-4
CASSLRLTYEQYF TGTGCCAGCAGTTTAAGGCTCACCTACGAGCAGTACTTC . TRBJ2-7 . TRBV28
CASSQSLGLAGAYNEQFF TGCGCCAGCAGCCAATCCCTCGGGCTAGCGGGAGCGTACAATGAGCAGTTCTTC . TRBJ2-1 TRBD2 TRBV4-1
CASSPGFYEQYF TGTGCCAGCAGTCCAGGTTTTTACGAGCAGTACTTC . TRBJ2-7 . TRBV12-3/TRBV12-4
CASSLLGQGRDTQYF TGTGCCAGCAGTTTACTCGGGCAGGGTCGTGATACGCAGTATTTT . TRBJ2-3 . TRBV27
CASSQARETSRHNEQFF TGTGCCAGCAGCCAAGCGAGAGAGACTAGCCGTCACAATGAGCAGTTCTTC . TRBJ2-1 TRBD2 TRBV4-2
CASSFEDVDTQYF TGCGCCAGCAGCTTTGAAGACGTGGATACGCAGTATTTT . TRBJ2-3 . TRBV5-1
CASSLVYRLAVSYNEQFF TGTGCCAGCAGCTTAGTTTATAGACTAGCGGTATCCTACAATGAGCAGTTCTTC few TRBJ2-1 TRBD2 TRBV11-2
CASRTTGAYEQYF TGTGCCAGCAGGACGACAGGGGCCTACGAGCAGTACTTC few TRBJ2-7 TRBD1 TRBV28
CSVGGDREVVAYNEQFF TGCAGCGTTGGGGGGGACAGGGAGGTAGTGGCCTACAATGAGCAGTTCTTC few TRBJ2-1 TRBD1 TRBV29-1
CAIRVGTSGRAADTQYF TGTGCCATCAGAGTCGGGACTAGCGGGAGGGCGGCAGATACGCAGTATTTT few TRBJ2-3 TRBD2 TRBV10-3
CASSGYRGYLETQYF TGTGCCAGCAGCGGCTACAGGGGGTATTTGGAGACCCAGTACTTC . TRBJ2-5 TRBD1 TRBV7-9
CATSESTTLGETQYF TGTGCCACCAGTGAGTCGACGACCTTGGGAGAGACCCAGTACTTC many TRBJ2-5 . TRBV10-3
CASSSRPIRDTESLTQYF TGTGCCAGCAGCTCAAGACCGATACGGGACACGGAGTCACTGACCCAGTACTTC . TRBJ2-5 . TRBV11-1
CASSEAAGDNTEAFF TGTGCCAGCAGTGAAGCCGCAGGGGACAACACTGAAGCTTTCTTT few TRBJ1-1 . TRBV6-1
CASSLSLLAAQNIQYF TGTGCCAGCAGTTTATCGCTTCTAGCGGCCCAAAACATTCAGTACTTC . TRBJ2-4 TRBD2 TRBV27
CASSLEGTEKLFF TGTGCCAGCAGCTTGGAGGGGACTGAAAAACTGTTTTTT . TRBJ1-4 . TRBV5-6
CASSLAQGSSYEQYF TGCGCCAGCAGCTTGGCCCAGGGGAGCTCCTACGAGCAGTACTTC few TRBJ2-7 . TRBV5-1
CASSLEQGARNEQFF TGCGCCAGCAGCTTGGAGCAGGGGGCGCGGAATGAGCAGTTCTTC few TRBJ2-1 TRBD1 TRBV5-1
CASSYEFLGQETQYF TGTGCCAGCAGTTACGAGTTTTTGGGACAAGAGACCCAGTACTTC few TRBJ2-5 . TRBV6-5
CSGRTGENYEQYF TGCAGCGGGCGGACAGGGGAGAACTACGAGCAGTACTTC few TRBJ2-7 TRBD1 TRBV29-1
CASSLVGQGGAAEAFF TGTGCCAGCAGCTTAGTAGGCCAGGGAGGGGCGGCTGAAGCTTTCTTT few TRBJ1-1 . TRBV11-2
CASSPLDGQIDYGYTF TGTGCCAGCAGCCCCCTAGATGGGCAGATAGACTATGGCTACACCTTC many TRBJ1-2 . TRBV5-8
CASSQFENTEAFF TGTGCCAGCAGCCAATTTGAGAACACTGAAGCTTTCTTT few TRBJ1-1 . TRBV4-2
CSVPRTSGAGNEQFF TGCAGCGTACCTCGGACTAGCGGGGCCGGGAATGAGCAGTTCTTC . TRBJ2-1 TRBD2 TRBV29-1
CASSSLLAGLEYEQYF TGTGCCAGCAGTTCCTTGCTAGCGGGACTCGAGTACGAGCAGTACTTC . TRBJ2-7 TRBD2 TRBV27
CSARDSGRAYNEQFF TGCAGTGCTAGGGATAGCGGGAGGGCCTACAATGAGCAGTTCTTC many TRBJ2-1 TRBD2 TRBV20-1
CSVPDDKTGKETQYF TGCAGCGTTCCTGATGATAAGACTGGAAAAGAGACCCAGTACTTC few TRBJ2-5 . TRBV29-1
CASTSFKGASDNEQFF TGTGCCAGCACCAGCTTCAAGGGGGCGTCTGACAATGAGCAGTTCTTC . TRBJ2-1 TRBD1 TRBV11-1
CSVDGRVGDGVYNEQFF TGCAGCGTTGATGGCAGGGTGGGTGACGGCGTCTACAATGAGCAGTTCTTC many TRBJ2-1 . TRBV29-1
CSAPLPTRSYNEQFF TGCAGTGCCCCTCTACCGACTAGGAGTTACAATGAGCAGTTCTTC many TRBJ2-1 . TRBV20-1
CASKMAGAGHTEAFF TGTGCCAGTAAGATGGCAGGGGCCGGCCACACTGAAGCTTTCTTT . TRBJ1-1 . TRBV19
CSATDPIEGYEQFF TGCAGTGCTACGGACCCCATAGAGGGGTATGAGCAGTTCTTC . TRBJ2-1 . TRBV20-1
CASTPTWLAAGNEQFF TGTGCCAGCACCCCCACGTGGCTAGCGGCGGGCAATGAGCAGTTCTTC . TRBJ2-1 TRBD2 TRBV12-3/TRBV12-4
CASSGSTSGSDEQYF TGTGCCAGCAGCGGTTCTACTAGCGGGAGCGACGAGCAGTACTTC . TRBJ2-7 TRBD2 TRBV9
CSVGPPRGEQYF TGCAGCGTCGGACCACCGAGGGGGGAGCAGTACTTC . TRBJ2-7 . TRBV29-1